Sequencing of this TCR beta chain was carried out in a study of T cells expressing NK-cell markers. Study-level background: The sequencing cohort of eight donors included seven HCMV-seropositive individuals and one seronegative individual. Study-level results: Several donors likewise had their CD3+CD56-NKG2C+ fraction led by these clonotypes.

As concerns this clonotype: The target antigen is unknown.

Following a re-call of the 5' RACE reads, TCRdb has one entry per CDR3 protein and lacks DNA. The sample table sets out a few hundred thousand distinct CDR3 sequences. The length of the CDR3 is 16 residues. Per germline, CDR1 SGHDT and CDR2 YYEEEE. The sample consisted of blood T cells: a sorted CD56 or NKG2C T cell subset, CD4+ or CD8+ T cells, or bulk PBMC T cells (not recorded which). This clonotype originated in a man aged 18-70 years in good health. The J gene is TRBJ2-7, the V gene TRBV5-6; TCRdb lists TRBD1, though no DNA is available to test this call. CDR3 region: CASSLRGDTGFDEQYF.